These T cell receptor beta chains were read from a single sample in a study of blood T cell repertoires in COVID-19. The repertoire was sequenced with immunoSEQ multiplex PCR; TCRdb's copy has only in-frame clones and lacks some. The sample lists around 120,000 clones; roughly nine tenths were seen once. Source material: peripheral blood. These receptors originate from a man in his fifties or sixties with active COVID-19. Each CDR3 is given with its conserved first and last residue.

J gene	V gene	CDR3 protein
TRBJ1-1	TRBV7-9	CASSLEGPRGAFF
TRBJ2-2	TRBV7-9	CASSAPGTSRGELFF
TRBJ2-5	TRBV5-4	CASSSTQGETQYF
TRBJ2-5	TRBV5-1	CASSPGGTTQETQYF
TRBJ1-2	TRBV13	CASSLRTGDLGGYTF
TRBJ2-7	TRBV6-5	CASRPTGGGSYEQYF
TRBJ1-5	TRBV19	CASRGRVNQPQHF
TRBJ1-1	TRBV7-6	CASSPRPLGGMNTEAFF
TRBJ2-2	TRBV18	CASSPPDRGLDTGELFF
TRBJ1-3	TRBV19	CASSFIRGAGNTIYF
TRBJ2-1	TRBV5-4	CASSTWTTEQFF
TRBJ1-2	TRBV6-6	CASSGSGTTSANYGYTF
TRBJ1-4	TRBV2	CASKGGRTANEKLFF
TRBJ2-5	TRBV3-1/TRBV3-2	CASSQEGTSGAQETQYF
TRBJ1-6	TRBV11-2	CASSLGEYSPLHF
TRBJ1-3	TRBV6-5	CASRASGNTIYF
TRBJ1-2	TRBV29-1	CSVADRGGYGYTF
TRBJ2-1	TRBV5-4	CASSPWTSGHNEQFF
TRBJ2-5	TRBV18	CASSPGTGGGGETQYF
TRBJ1-2	TRBV2	CASSQDRASYGYTF
TRBJ2-1	TRBV10-2	CASSENGGGHEQFF
TRBJ1-5	TRBV3-1/TRBV3-2	CASSQVGNQPQHF
TRBJ1-2	TRBV25-1	CASSDGARAYGYTF
TRBJ1-5	TRBV2	CASSKETGPNQPQHF
TRBJ2-1	TRBV5-6	CASSVRGEQFF
TRBJ2-1	TRBV18	CASSPRRDNEQFF
TRBJ2-5	TRBV29-1	CSATLAEETQYF
TRBJ2-7	TRBV5-1	CASSLVLAGELEQYF
TRBJ1-2	TRBV19	CASRGRDRVYGYTF
TRBJ1-2	TRBV5-4	CASTTQVNYGYTF
TRBJ1-3	TRBV9	CASSKDGGGGNTIYF
TRBJ2-4	TRBV6-2/TRBV6-3	CASSPTSGRGVGKNIQYF
TRBJ2-1	TRBV24-1	CATSAGLVDEQFF
TRBJ1-2	TRBV6-5	CASSYSGQGAIYGYTF
TRBJ2-2	TRBV12-2	CASRLAAGDSRKRGELFF
TRBJ2-1	TRBV6-2/TRBV6-3	CASSNRDRTIRGTYNEQFF
TRBJ2-1	TRBV6-5	CASNKREGNNEQFF
TRBJ1-2	TRBV7-9	CASSLVGGLGGYTF
TRBJ1-2	TRBV29-1	CSVDGGPEGNYGYTF
TRBJ1-4	TRBV14	CASSQEGGISHNEKLFF
TRBJ2-3	TRBV27	CATGRGRNTDTQYF
TRBJ2-3	TRBV20-1	CSASGRDGSTDTQYF
TRBJ1-4	TRBV6-6	CASSGKGQAKLFF
TRBJ2-7	TRBV5-1	CASSQMTSGSAYEQYF
TRBJ2-1	TRBV29-1	CSVPTSGGLNNEQFF
TRBJ1-3	TRBV6-5	CASSYAGRGNTIYF
TRBJ1-6	TRBV12-3/TRBV12-4	CASCLGNSPLHF
TRBJ1-2	TRBV27	CASSLRDTYGYTF
TRBJ2-5	TRBV3-1/TRBV3-2	CASSPAGGGQETQYF
TRBJ1-6	TRBV7-6	CASSPSGSSYNSPLHF
TRBJ2-1	TRBV11-2	CASSPSAGVGEQFF
TRBJ2-7	TRBV29-1	CSVTSGYEQYF
TRBJ2-5	TRBV7-2	CASSNRAWETQYF